These 30 T cell receptor beta chains share one sample of origin, sequenced in a study of early T cells in non-severe SARS-CoV-2 infection (dated by TCRdb to the early 2020s). Library method: 5' RACE. Sequencing used a NextSeq 500. TCRdb handled the public reads itself, with Q25 trimming in fastp and clone calling in MiXCR, and kept productive beta chains. Rows are unified per CDR3 protein, each entry keeping the most common DNA and genes. The sample has some 76,000 distinct CDR3 sequences on record, around 16% of them singletons. 12% of the sample rests with the top ten. The specimen was whole blood. These receptors were obtained from an adult who was a healthcare worker with PCR-confirmed SARS-CoV-2 infection or an uninfected control (not recorded which).

This clonotype was counted a few times. The chain employs TRBV27 and TRBJ1-1; TRBD1 agrees at 8 bases. The germline V gene has CDR1 MNHEY and CDR2 SMNVEV (reference sequence). The V and J ends lost 4 bases and 4 bases, in that order; junction bases with no gene match: 5. The CDR3 is made up of 14 amino acids. DNA of the CDR3: TGTGCCAGCAGTTCCGGGACAGGCGGCACTGAAGCTTTCTTT. Its protein is CASSSGTGGTEAFF.

This clonotype turned up a few times. V usage is TRBV11-2 and J usage is TRBJ2-5; D might be TRBD2 (6 bases). The CDR3 spans 15 residues. Per the germline V gene, CDR1 is SGHAT and CDR2 is FQNNGV. The V end lost 2 bases, the J end lost 4 bases, and 14 bases lay between the germline ends. The CDR3 region has the DNA TGTGCCAGCAGCTTATCTCCTAGCGTCGGAGAGACCCAGTACTTC. This gives the protein CASSLSPSVGETQYF.

This rearrangement joins TRBV4-3 to TRBJ2-5, with D possibly TRBD2 on 6 matching bases. This CDR3 is built from 15 residues. V was clipped by 0 bases and J by 5 bases, with 13 bases between them. Looked up from germline, CDR1 is LGHNA and CDR2 is YSLEER. The CDR3 region has the DNA TGCGCCAGCAGCCAAGATCGGGACTTCGGGGAGACCCAGTACTTC. Protein sequence: CASSQDRDFGETQYF.

This clonotype was counted between two and nine times. The chain recombines TRBV29-1 with TRBJ2-7; 8 nucleotides align to TRBD1. The germline gives CDR1 SQVTM, CDR2 ANQGSEA. The CDR3 totals 12 residues. V shed 7 bases, J shed 6 bases, and the junction held 8 bases outside the gene matches. CDR3 residues: CSATGGRGEQYF. As DNA, the CDR3 is TGCAGCGCAACAGGGGGAAGGGGCGAGCAGTACTTC.

This clonotype was detected a few times. The V and J genes are TRBV18 and TRBJ2-5; 7 positions match TRBD2. CDR1 is KGHSH, CDR2 LQKENI, per germline. The CDR3 spans 14 residues. The trim removed 1 base at V and 5 bases at J, leaving 4 bases unmatched. Here the CDR3 reads CASSPREGVETQYF. CDR3 in DNA: TGTGCCAGCTCACCACGGGAGGGAGTGGAGACCCAGTACTTC.

This clonotype was seen only a few times. The chain has TRBV6-5 and TRBJ2-1; TRBD1 matches at 9 bases. Germline V gene sequence: CDR1 MNHEY, CDR2 SVGAGI. The CDR3 length is 16 residues. J was trimmed by 4 bases and V by 3 bases; bases with no gene match: 7. CDR3 in DNA: TGTGCCAGCAGTTATGGCGGGACAGGGCTTTACAATGAGCAGTTCTTC. It is translated as CASSYGGTGLYNEQFF.

This clonotype was counted ten times or more. The V call is TRBV29-1, the J call TRBJ1-2; D gene ambiguous. The V end lost 2 bases, the J end lost 0 bases, and 10 bases lay between the germline ends. The CDR3 sequence is 14 residues long. Germline V gives CDR1 SQVTM, CDR2 ANQGSEA. CDR3 bases: TGCAGCGTTGAAAGGCCAGATCCTAACTATGGCTACACCTTC. It codes for CSVERPDPNYGYTF.

This chain joins TRBV5-1 and TRBJ1-1; D uncertain. The CDR3 runs 14 residues. CDR1 is SGHRS, CDR2 YFSETQ, per germline. The V gene lost 0 bases and the J gene lost 4 bases, with 10 bases spanning the gap. The CDR3 loop reads CASSLARGRTEAFF. The CDR3 coding sequence is TGCGCCAGCAGCTTGGCTCGGGGTCGCACTGAAGCTTTCTTT.

V gene TRBV11-2 combines with J gene TRBJ2-1; 8 positions match TRBD2. Germline V CDR1 and CDR2: SGHAT, FQNNGV. The V and J ends lost 5 bases and 2 bases, in that order; junction bases with no gene match: 5. The CDR3 sequence is 15 residues long. Here the CDR3 DNA reads TGTGCCAGCAGCGCTACTAGCGGAGCCTACAATGAGCAGTTCTTC. This codes for CASSATSGAYNEQFF.

The V and J genes are TRBV29-1 and TRBJ2-2; D perhaps matches TRBD1 (6 bases). The V gene's germline CDR1 is SQVTM and CDR2 ANQGSEA. V gave up 5 bases and J gave up 4 bases, with 17 bases separating them. The CDR3 sequence is 15 residues long. The CDR3 DNA reads as TGCAGCGTTACACCCCAGGGGAAGGTCACCGGGGAGCTGTTTTTT. Its protein is CSVTPQGKVTGELFF.

This clonotype was recorded many times. The gene calls are TRBV29-1 and TRBJ2-2; D is unclear. Trimming removed 4 bases from V and 0 bases from J, with 9 bases in between. CDR3 length equals 14 residues. Germline loops: CDR1 SQVTM, CDR2 ANQGSEA. The CDR3 reads CSVGDNSNTGELFF. The CDR3 DNA reads TGCAGCGTTGGAGACAACTCGAACACCGGGGAGCTGTTTTTT.

In this sample, this clonotype turned up a few times. The rearrangement links TRBV2 to TRBJ2-7; either TRBD1 or TRBD2 may fit D (5 bases each). Germline assignment: CDR1 SNHLY and CDR2 FYNNEI. V lost 8 bases and J 9 bases, leaving 14 bases between the germline ends. The CDR3 runs 11 residues. CDR3 residues: CASVEGPVQYF. The DNA of the CDR3 is TGTGCCAGCGTTGAGGGGCCCGTGCAGTACTTC.

V gene TRBV4-2 combines with J gene TRBJ2-1, with 8 bases matching TRBD1. This CDR3 is 12 amino acids long. Trimming at V came to 5 bases and at J to 7 bases, leaving 1 base not matched to a gene. Germline V gene lookup returns CDR1 LGHNA and CDR2 YNFKEQ. Here the CDR3 DNA reads TGTGCCAGCAGCACAGGGGGAAATGAGCAGTTCTTC. Protein sequence: CASSTGGNEQFF.

This clonotype was counted between two and nine times. The V and J genes are TRBV20-1 and TRBJ1-5; D gene ambiguous. Per germline, CDR1 DFQATT and CDR2 SNEGSKA (reference sequence). CDR3 length: 14 amino acids. V shed 1 base and J shed 0 bases, with 7 bases lying between them. DNA for the CDR3: TGCAGTGCTAGAGGGGCGTATAGCAATCAGCCCCAGCATTTT. It yields the protein CSARGAYSNQPQHF.

The V gene is TRBV7-2, the J gene TRBJ1-1; D gene ambiguous. This CDR3 is built from 15 residues. The germline V gene has CDR1 SGHTA and CDR2 FQGNSA. V lost 4 bases and J lost 4, with 16 bases in between. CDR3 region: CASSSSRGRITEAFF. The CDR3 bases are TGTGCCAGCAGCTCCAGCCGGGGTAGGATCACTGAAGCTTTCTTT.

This clonotype has only a few counts. The rearrangement uses TRBV28 and TRBJ2-7; D is undetermined. V shed 5 bases and J shed 3 bases, with 8 bases lying between them. The germline CDR1 and CDR2 sequences are MDHEN and SYDVKM. CDR3 length equals 12 residues. The CDR3 bases are TGTGCCAGCAGTCCCCTGATCTACGAGCAGTACTTC. Its translation: CASSPLIYEQYF.

This clonotype came up a few times. This chain connects TRBV28 to TRBJ2-5, with D tentatively TRBD1 (5 bases). The CDR3 totals 16 residues. Per the germline V gene, CDR1 is MDHEN and CDR2 is SYDVKM. V shed 7 bases and J shed 1 base, with 19 bases lying between them. CDR3 loop: CASTPAGSPAQETQYF. CDR3 bases: TGTGCCAGCACCCCTGCAGGGTCGCCGGCCCAAGAGACCCAGTACTTC.

This chain joins TRBV12-3 or TRBV12-4 and TRBJ2-2; D unclear. With 2 bases removed from V and 6 bases from J, the gap between germline ends came to 4 bases. There are 12 residues in the CDR3. The CDR3 DNA is TGTGCCAGCAGTTTACTCCCCGGGGAGCTGTTTTTT. Translated: CASSLLPGELFF.

This clonotype appeared many times. The genes are TRBV7-2 and TRBJ2-7; 8 nucleotides agree with TRBD2. The CDR3 is made up of 16 amino acids. Germline CDR1 is SGHTA and CDR2 is FQGNSA. Trimming cost V 4 bases and J 2 bases; bases outside gene matches: 10. The CDR3 reads CASSSLSGMGAYEQYF. The CDR3 bases are TGTGCCAGCAGCTCCCTTAGCGGGATGGGCGCCTACGAGCAGTACTTC.

The chain is built from TRBV20-1 and TRBJ2-6, with D possibly matching TRBD2 (5 bases). V lost 0 bases and J 0 bases, leaving 9 bases between the germline ends. The CDR3 extends over 16 amino acids. From germline, CDR1 is DFQATT and CDR2 SNEGSKA (reference sequence). CDR3 sequence: CSARDAGISGANVLTF. In nucleotides, the CDR3 is TGCAGTGCTAGAGATGCGGGCATCTCTGGGGCCAACGTCCTGACTTTC.

This clonotype was detected many times. The chain recombines TRBV19 with TRBJ2-3; unclear D gene. Trimming removed 3 bases at V and 8 bases at J, with 12 bases between. CDR1 LNHDA and CDR2 SQIVND come from the germline V gene (reference sequence). The CDR3 sequence is 13 residues long. The CDR3 region has the DNA TGTGCCAGTAGTATTGCAGACGTGCGTACGCAGTATTTT. Translation gives CASSIADVRTQYF.

This clonotype appeared many times. This rearrangement joins TRBV18 to TRBJ2-5; D call uncertain. Germline CDR1 is KGHSH and CDR2 is LQKENI. Trimming left V 0 bases short and J 5 bases short, with 4 bases between. This CDR3 comprises 12 residues. This CDR3 reads CASSPPSETQYF. CDR3 in DNA: TGTGCCAGCTCACCACCGAGTGAGACCCAGTACTTC. Complete variable domain (other parts from reference TRBV18 and TRBJ2-5): NAGVMQNPRHLVRRRGQEARLRCSPMKGHSHVYWYRQLPEEGLKFMVYLQKENIIDESGMPKERFSAEFPKEGPSILRIQQVVRGDSAAYFCASSPPSETQYFGPGTRLLVL.

V is TRBV29-1 and J is TRBJ2-7; D remains ambiguous. Trimming took 4 bases from V and 0 from J, leaving 10 bases between them. CDR1 and CDR2 (germline): SQVTM, ANQGSEA. The CDR3 has 13 amino acids. CDR3 sequence: CSVGTATSYEQYF. In nucleotides, the CDR3 is TGCAGCGTTGGGACGGCAACCTCCTACGAGCAGTACTTC.

V is TRBV20-1 and J is TRBJ2-3, with D maybe TRBD2 (6 bases). V was trimmed by 3 bases and J by 5 bases, leaving 18 bases between them. The germline V gene has CDR1 DFQATT and CDR2 SNEGSKA (reference sequence). This CDR3 has 15 amino acids. CDR3 DNA: TGCAGTGCTAGGCGAATGGGAGGCGGTGTAGATACGCAGTATTTT. Translation: CSARRMGGGVDTQYF.

This clonotype appeared many times. The CDR3 nucleotides are TGTGCCAGCAGCTTTACAGGGCGCTCGGCCGAAGCTTTCTTT. Encoded protein: CASSFTGRSAEAFF. The J gene is TRBJ1-1, the V gene TRBV7-2, with D possibly TRBD1 on 6 matching bases. CDR3 size: 14 residues. V was shortened by 3 bases and J by 8 bases, with 16 bases between the two germline ends. Germline loops: CDR1 SGHTA, CDR2 FQGNSA.

Concerning this clonotype itself: A much more abundant neighbour one base away suggests this may be a read error. The rearrangement links TRBV5-1 to TRBJ2-5; D is undetermined. Germline V gives CDR1 SGHRS, CDR2 YFSETQ. With 4 bases removed from V and 2 bases from J, the gap between germline ends came to 9 bases. The CDR3 runs to 13 residues. CDR3 in DNA: TGCGCCAGCAGCCTAGAGTTGCAAGAGACCCAGTACTTC. Translation: CASSLELQETQYF.

This clonotype came up a few times. The chain links TRBV30 to TRBJ1-1; possible D gene TRBD1, 5 bases. CDR3 length: 15 amino acids. Germline V gene lookup returns CDR1 GTSNPN and CDR2 SVGIG (reference sequence). V was trimmed by 5 bases and J by 0 bases, leaving 16 bases between them. The CDR3 bases are TGTGCCTGGGATCCTACAGGATGGTTGAACACTGAAGCTTTCTTT. Translated: CAWDPTGWLNTEAFF.

This clonotype was observed many times. The chain combines TRBV19 with TRBJ2-1, with D perhaps TRBD2 (6 bases). Trimming left V 6 bases short and J 2 bases short, with 8 bases between. Germline assignment: CDR1 LNHDA and CDR2 SQIVND (reference sequence). CDR3 size: 13 residues. The CDR3 bases are TGTGCCAGTAGCGGAGGGCCCTACAATGAGCAGTTCTTC. As protein: CASSGGPYNEQFF.

This clonotype has only a few counts. This chain uses TRBV11-2 with TRBJ2-3; 12 nucleotides agree with TRBD2. Trimming at V came to 0 bases and at J to 6 bases, leaving 7 bases not matched to a gene. This CDR3 contains 17 residues. Germline V lookup: CDR1 SGHAT, CDR2 FQNNGV. The CDR3 spells CASSLDRASGRGDTQYF. DNA of the CDR3: TGTGCCAGCAGCTTAGATCGGGCTAGCGGGAGGGGTGATACGCAGTATTTT.

This chain connects TRBV5-1 to TRBJ2-7, with D perhaps matching TRBD1 or TRBD2 (5 bases each). V was clipped by 3 bases and J by 0 bases, with 16 bases between them. The CDR3 is 16 residues long. CDR1 SGHRS and CDR2 YFSETQ come from the germline V gene. The CDR3 DNA reads TGCGCCAGCAGCTACTCCGGGACCCATAGCTCCTACGAGCAGTACTTC. It encodes CASSYSGTHSSYEQYF.